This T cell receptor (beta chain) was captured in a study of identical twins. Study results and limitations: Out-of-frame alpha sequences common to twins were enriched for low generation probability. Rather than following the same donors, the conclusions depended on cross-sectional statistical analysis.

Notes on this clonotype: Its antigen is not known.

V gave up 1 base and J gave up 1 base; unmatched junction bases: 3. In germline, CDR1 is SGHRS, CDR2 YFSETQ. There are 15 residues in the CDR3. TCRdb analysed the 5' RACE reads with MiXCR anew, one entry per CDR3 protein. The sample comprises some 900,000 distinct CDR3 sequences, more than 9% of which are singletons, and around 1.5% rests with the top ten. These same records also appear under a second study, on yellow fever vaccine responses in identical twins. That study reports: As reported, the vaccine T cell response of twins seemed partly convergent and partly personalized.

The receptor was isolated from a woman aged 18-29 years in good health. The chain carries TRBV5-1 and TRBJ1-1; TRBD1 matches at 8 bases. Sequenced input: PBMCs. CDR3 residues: CASSLTGGENTEAFF. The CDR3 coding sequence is TGCGCCAGCAGCTTGACAGGGGGGGAGAACACTGAAGCTTTCTTT.